The entry below describes one T cell receptor (beta chain). Its specificity is not known. The V segment lost 4 bases and the J segment 7 bases; nucleotides outside the gene matches: 7. Germline V lookup: CDR1 MNHEY, CDR2 SVGAGI. The CDR3 runs to 14 residues. TCRdb called the reads again in MiXCR, with one record for every CDR3 protein. Here the sample spans under 800,000 distinct CDR3 sequences, 24% being singletons. The data originate from a study of T cell repertoires in cytomegalovirus infection. Study context: Through public TCR beta signatures, both CMV infection and matching HLA type were indicated. Study-wide points: CMV-specific HLA-C-restricted TCR beta clonotypes dominated the ex vivo response. Summed frequency of public TCR beta families distinguished CMV carriers with the relevant HLA.

The receptor comes from a human donor in good health (CMV status not recorded). Some clones in this sample may be carry-over from other donors' samples. The sample consisted of CD8+ T cells from PBMCs. This chain joins TRBV6-5 and TRBJ1-5; 7 bases map to TRBD1. CDR3 in amino acids: CASSSTGFRQPQHF. DNA of the CDR3: TGTGCCAGCAGTTCGACAGGGTTTAGACAGCCCCAGCATTTT.